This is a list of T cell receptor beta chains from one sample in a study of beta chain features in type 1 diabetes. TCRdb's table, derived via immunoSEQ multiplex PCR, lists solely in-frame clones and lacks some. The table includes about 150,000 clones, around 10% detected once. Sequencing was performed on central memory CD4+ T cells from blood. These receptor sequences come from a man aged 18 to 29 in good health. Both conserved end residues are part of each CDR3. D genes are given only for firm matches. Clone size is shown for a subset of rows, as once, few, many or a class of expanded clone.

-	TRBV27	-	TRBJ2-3	CAIKQQGDGDTQYF	TGTGCCATCAAACAACAGGGTGACGGGGATACGCAGTATTTT
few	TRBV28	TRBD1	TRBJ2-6	CATRTGTGANVLTF	TGTGCCACCAGGACAGGGACCGGGGCCAACGTCCTGACTTTC
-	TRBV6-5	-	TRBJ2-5	CASSQRLDTKTQYF	TGTGCCAGCAGCCAGCGACTAGATACGAAGACCCAGTACTTC
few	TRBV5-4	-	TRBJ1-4	CASSLAGGRGNEKLFF	TGTGCCAGCAGCCTAGCGGGGGGCCGTGGTAATGAAAAACTGTTTTTT
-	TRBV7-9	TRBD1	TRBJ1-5	CASSSDRGINQPQHF	TGTGCCAGCAGCTCAGACAGGGGCATCAATCAGCCCCAGCATTTT
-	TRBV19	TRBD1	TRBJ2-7	CASRGQGGHEQYF	TGTGCCAGTAGAGGACAGGGAGGCCACGAGCAGTACTTC
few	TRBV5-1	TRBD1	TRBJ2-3	CASSLMDRGSDTQYF	TGCGCCAGCAGCCTTATGGACAGGGGATCAGATACGCAGTATTTT
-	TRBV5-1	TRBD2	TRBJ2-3	CASSLGTSGSTDTQYF	TGCGCCAGCAGCTTGGGGACTAGCGGGAGCACAGATACGCAGTATTTT
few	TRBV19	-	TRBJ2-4	CASTVGWTNIGKNIQYF	TGTGCCAGTACCGTAGGTTGGACAAACATCGGCAAAAACATTCAGTACTTC
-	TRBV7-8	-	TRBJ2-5	CASSLGTGETQYF	TGTGCCAGCAGCTTAGGTACCGGAGAGACCCAGTACTTC
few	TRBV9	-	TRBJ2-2	CASSVSGITGELFF	TGTGCCAGCAGCGTATCGGGGATCACCGGGGAGCTGTTTTTT
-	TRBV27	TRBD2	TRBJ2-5	CASRGLAGGRETQYF	TGTGCCAGCAGGGGTCTCGCGGGAGGTCGGGAGACCCAGTACTTC
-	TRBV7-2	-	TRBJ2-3	CASSRDRINTDTQYF	TGTGCCAGCAGCCGAGACAGGATTAACACAGATACGCAGTATTTT
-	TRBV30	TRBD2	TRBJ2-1	CAWSYGLAGYNEQFF	TGTGCCTGGAGTTACGGGCTAGCGGGGTACAATGAGCAGTTCTTC
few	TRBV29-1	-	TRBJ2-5	CSVGATAQETQYF	TGCAGCGTTGGGGCGACCGCGCAAGAGACCCAGTACTTC
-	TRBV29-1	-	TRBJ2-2	CSVDRHTGELFF	TGCAGCGTTGACCGACACACCGGGGAGCTGTTTTTT
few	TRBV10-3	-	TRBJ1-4	CAISEPDIGEKLFF	TGTGCCATCAGTGAGCCGGACATAGGGGAAAAACTGTTTTTT
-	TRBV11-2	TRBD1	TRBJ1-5	CASSPGTGGQPQHF	TGTGCCAGCAGCCCCGGGACAGGGGGTCAGCCCCAGCATTTT
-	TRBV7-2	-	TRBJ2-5	CASSQEHGETQYF	TGTGCCAGCAGCCAAGAGCACGGGGAGACCCAGTACTTC
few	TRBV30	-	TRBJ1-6	CAWSRGESSSYNSPLHF	TGTGCCTGGAGCCGGGGTGAGTCTAGCTCCTATAATTCACCCCTCCACTTT
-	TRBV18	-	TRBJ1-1	CASSSGHTNTEAFF	TGTGCCAGCTCATCTGGACATACGAACACTGAAGCTTTCTTT
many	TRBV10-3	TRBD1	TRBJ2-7	CAISAQTGAYEQYF	TGTGCCATCAGTGCCCAGACAGGGGCCTACGAGCAGTACTTC
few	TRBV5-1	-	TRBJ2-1	CASSLEAYEYNEQFF	TGCGCCAGCAGCTTGGAAGCGTATGAATACAATGAGCAGTTCTTC
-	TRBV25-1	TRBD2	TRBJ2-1	CASSEPGGRSNEQFF	TGTGCCAGCAGTGAACCTGGCGGGAGGTCGAATGAGCAGTTCTTC
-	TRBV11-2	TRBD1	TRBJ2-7	CASSSRGTISYEQYF	TGTGCCAGCAGCTCCAGGGGGACCATCTCCTACGAGCAGTACTTC
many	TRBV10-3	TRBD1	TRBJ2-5	CAISTTGERETQYF	TGTGCCATCAGTACGACAGGGGAAAGGGAGACCCAGTACTTC
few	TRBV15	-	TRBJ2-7	CATSSRTGAYEQYF	TGTGCCACCAGCAGCCGGACGGGAGCCTACGAGCAGTACTTC
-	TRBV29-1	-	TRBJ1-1	CSVGSRGGTEAFF	TGCAGCGTTGGCAGCAGAGGTGGCACTGAAGCTTTCTTT
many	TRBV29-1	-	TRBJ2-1	CSVEDPSGRQFF	TGCAGCGTTGAAGATCCGTCGGGACGGCAGTTCTTC
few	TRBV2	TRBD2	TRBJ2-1	CASSREREGLNEQFF	TGTGCCAGCAGTCGTGAGCGGGAGGGTTTAAATGAGCAGTTCTTC
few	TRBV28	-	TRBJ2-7	CASSSTGVEQYF	TGTGCCAGCAGTTCGACTGGGGTCGAGCAGTACTTC
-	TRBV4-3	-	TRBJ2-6	CASSQDAGNSGANVLTF	TGCGCCAGCAGCCAAGACGCAGGGAACTCTGGGGCCAACGTCCTGACTTTC
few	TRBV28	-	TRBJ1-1	CASSFGRNTEAFF	TGTGCCAGCAGTTTCGGACGGAACACTGAAGCTTTCTTT
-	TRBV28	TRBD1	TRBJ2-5	CASSGWTGGETQYF	TGTGCCAGCAGTGGATGGACAGGGGGGGAGACCCAGTACTTC
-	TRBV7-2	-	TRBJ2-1	CASRHVLTNEQFF	TGTGCCAGCAGGCATGTACTTACCAATGAGCAGTTCTTC
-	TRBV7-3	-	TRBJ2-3	CASSFTASGAGTDTQYF	TGTGCCAGCAGCTTTACCGCGTCCGGGGCTGGCACAGATACGCAGTATTTT
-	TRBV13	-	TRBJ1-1	CASRSGTARRTEAFF	TGTGCCAGCAGGTCAGGCACAGCGAGGAGGACTGAAGCTTTCTTT
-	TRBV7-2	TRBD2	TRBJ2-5	CASSQRGGGAPQETQYF	TGTGCCAGCAGCCAACGAGGCGGGGGGGCCCCCCAAGAGACCCAGTACTTC
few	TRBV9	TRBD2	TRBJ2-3	CASSVSSGGTDTQYF	TGTGCCAGCAGCGTGAGTAGCGGGGGCACAGATACGCAGTATTTT